The present T cell receptor beta chain was sequenced within a study of T cell responses to AZD1222 COVID-19 vaccine. Study findings and constraints: Possibly, clonal diversity was underestimated; donors were largely white British and included more females. Compared with day 0, the breadth and depth of the Spike-specific TCR repertoire rose significantly after two doses of AZD1222.

The CDR3 is 13 residues long. The ends were cut back, 6 bases at V and 5 bases at J, with 16 bases in the middle. CDR1 GTSNPN and CDR2 SVGIG come from the germline V gene (reference sequence). Libraries were prepared by immunoSEQ multiplex PCR; TCRdb keeps only in-frame clonotypes and omits some of them. The data show approximately 130,000 clones, roughly nine tenths seen once. Turning to this clone: The target antigen is unknown.

The chain employs TRBV30 and TRBJ1-1; D uncertain. The starting material was peripheral blood, obtained 28 days after the second AZD1222 dose. The clonotype was recovered from an adult who received the AZD1222 COVID-19 vaccine. The DNA of the CDR3 is TGTGCCTGTCAAGACTCGGGGATGACTGAAGCTTTCTTT. Amino acid sequence: CACQDSGMTEAFF.